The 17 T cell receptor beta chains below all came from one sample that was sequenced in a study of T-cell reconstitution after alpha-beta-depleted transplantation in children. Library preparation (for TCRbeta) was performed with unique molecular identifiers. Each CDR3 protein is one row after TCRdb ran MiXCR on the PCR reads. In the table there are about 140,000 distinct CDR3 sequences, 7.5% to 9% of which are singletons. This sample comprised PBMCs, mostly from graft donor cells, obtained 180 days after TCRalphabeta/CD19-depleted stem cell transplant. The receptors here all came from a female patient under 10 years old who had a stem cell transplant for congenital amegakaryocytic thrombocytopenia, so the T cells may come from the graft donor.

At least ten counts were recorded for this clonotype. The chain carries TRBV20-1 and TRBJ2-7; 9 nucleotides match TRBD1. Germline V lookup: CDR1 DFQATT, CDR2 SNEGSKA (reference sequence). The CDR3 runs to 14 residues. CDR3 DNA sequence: TGCAGCGCACGACCCAACAGGGGGCTGTACGAGCAGTACTTC. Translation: CSARPNRGLYEQYF.

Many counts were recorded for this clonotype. The CDR3 DNA reads as TGTGCCAGCAGCTTAAGGGGGCCCAACGAGCAGTACTTC. This gives the protein CASSLRGPNEQYF. The chain is built from TRBV7-8 and TRBJ2-7, with 7 nucleotides matching TRBD1. CDR1 and CDR2 (germline): SGHVS, FQNEAQ. The CDR3 runs 13 residues. V was clipped by 2 bases and J by 5 bases; unmatched bases: 3.

The CDR3, as DNA: TGCGCCAGCAGCTTGGGGACTAGTCTAGTTAACGAGCAGTACTTC. It encodes CASSLGTSLVNEQYF. V and J are TRBV5-1 and TRBJ2-7; 7 bases line up with TRBD2. Germline V gene data show CDR1 as SGHRS and CDR2 as YFSETQ. The CDR3 is made up of 15 amino acids. J gave up 5 bases and V 0 bases, and 8 bases lay outside the gene matches.

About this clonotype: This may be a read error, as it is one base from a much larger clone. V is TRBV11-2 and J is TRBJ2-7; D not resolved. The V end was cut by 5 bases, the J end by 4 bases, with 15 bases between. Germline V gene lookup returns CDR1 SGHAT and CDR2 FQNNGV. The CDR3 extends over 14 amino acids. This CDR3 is CASSPEWHFYEQYF. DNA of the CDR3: TGTGCCAGCAGCCCCGAGTGGCACTTTTACGAGCAGTACTTC.

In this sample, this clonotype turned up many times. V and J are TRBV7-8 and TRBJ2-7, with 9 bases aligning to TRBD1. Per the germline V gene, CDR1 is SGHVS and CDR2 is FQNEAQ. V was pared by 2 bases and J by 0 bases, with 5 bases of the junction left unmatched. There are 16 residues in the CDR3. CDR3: CASSLLGQGSSYEQYF. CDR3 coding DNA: TGTGCCAGCAGCTTACTAGGACAGGGGAGCTCCTACGAGCAGTACTTC. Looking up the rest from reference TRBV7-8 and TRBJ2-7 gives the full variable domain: GAGVSQSPRYKVAKRGQDVALRCDPISGHVSLFWYQQALGQGPEFLTYFQNEAQLDKSGLPSDRFFAERPEGSVSTLKIQRTQQEDSAVYLCASSLLGQGSSYEQYFGPGTRLTVT.

For the CDR3, the DNA is TGTGCCAGCAGTTCCGCTGCAGCGGGAGGTCCAGATACGCAGTATTTT. Translation gives CASSSAAAGGPDTQYF. The J gene is TRBJ2-3, the V gene TRBV28; 9 bases match TRBD2. V was pared by 4 bases and J by 4 bases, with 9 bases of the junction left unmatched. The CDR3 covers 16 residues. Germline V gives CDR1 MDHEN, CDR2 SYDVKM. Based on the CDR3 plus reference TRBV28 and TRBJ2-3, the full variable domain is DVKVTQSSRYLVKRTGEKVFLECVQDMDHENMFWYRQDPGLGLRLIYFSYDVKMKEKGDIPEGYSVSREKKERFSLILESASTNQTSMYLCASSSAAAGGPDTQYFGPGTRLTVL.

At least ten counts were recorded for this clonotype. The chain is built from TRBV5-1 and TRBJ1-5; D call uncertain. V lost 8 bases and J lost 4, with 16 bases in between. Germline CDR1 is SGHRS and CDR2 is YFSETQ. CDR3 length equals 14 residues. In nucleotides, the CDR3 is TGCGCCAGGTCCATGGCAGGTGAGAATCAGCCCCAGCATTTT. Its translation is CARSMAGENQPQHF.

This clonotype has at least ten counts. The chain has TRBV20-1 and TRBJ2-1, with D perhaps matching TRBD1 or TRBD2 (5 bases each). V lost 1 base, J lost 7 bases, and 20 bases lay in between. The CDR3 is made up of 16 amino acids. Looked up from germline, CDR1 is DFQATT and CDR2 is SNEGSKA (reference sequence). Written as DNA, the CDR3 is TGCAGTGCTAGAGCTCCGGGACCGTTATCACAAAATGAGCAGTTCTTC. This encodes CSARAPGPLSQNEQFF.

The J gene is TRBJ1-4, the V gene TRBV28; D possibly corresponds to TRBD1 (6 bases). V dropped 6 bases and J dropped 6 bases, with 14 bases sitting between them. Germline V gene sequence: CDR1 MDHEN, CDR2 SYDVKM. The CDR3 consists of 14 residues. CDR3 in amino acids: CASSAPGAHEKLFF. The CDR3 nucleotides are TGTGCCAGCAGCGCGCCAGGGGCCCATGAAAAACTGTTTTTT.

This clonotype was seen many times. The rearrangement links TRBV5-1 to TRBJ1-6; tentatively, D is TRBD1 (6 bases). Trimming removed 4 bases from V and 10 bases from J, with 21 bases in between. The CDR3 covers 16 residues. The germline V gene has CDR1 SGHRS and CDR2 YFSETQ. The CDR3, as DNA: TGCGCCAGCAGCCCGACTTCCGGGACATGGGTGTCACCCCTCCACTTT. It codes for CASSPTSGTWVSPLHF.

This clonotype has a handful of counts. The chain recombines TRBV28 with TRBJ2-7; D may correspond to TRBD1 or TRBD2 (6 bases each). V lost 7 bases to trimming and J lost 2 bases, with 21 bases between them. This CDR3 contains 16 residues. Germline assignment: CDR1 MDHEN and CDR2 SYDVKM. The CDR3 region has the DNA TGTGCCAGCAACACAAGGGGGGCAAAAGCCCCCTACGAGCAGTACTTC. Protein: CASNTRGAKAPYEQYF.

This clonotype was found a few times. Here the CDR3 reads CASSLLPPGGEETQYF. CDR3 nucleotides: TGCGCCAGCAGCCTGCTCCCCCCAGGGGGCGAGGAGACCCAGTACTTC. The chain employs TRBV5-1 and TRBJ2-5; 8 bases line up with TRBD1. Germline-derived CDR1 and CDR2 are SGHRS and YFSETQ. The CDR3 covers 16 residues. The V gene end was trimmed by 4 bases and the J gene end by 5 bases; junction bases not matched to a gene: 13.

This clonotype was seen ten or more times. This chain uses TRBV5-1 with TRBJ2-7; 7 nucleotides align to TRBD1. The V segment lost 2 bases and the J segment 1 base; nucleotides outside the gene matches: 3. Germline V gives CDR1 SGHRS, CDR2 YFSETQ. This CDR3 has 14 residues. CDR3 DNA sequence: TGCGCCAGCAGCTTAGACAGGGCGTCCTACGAGCAGTACTTC. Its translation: CASSLDRASYEQYF.

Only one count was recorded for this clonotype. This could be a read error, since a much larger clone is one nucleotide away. This chain's CDR3 is CCARPGYSRGVGQPQHF. CDR3 DNA sequence: TGCTGTGCTAGACCGGGGTATAGCAGGGGGGTTGGTCAGCCCCAGCATTTT. The chain is built from TRBV20-1 and TRBJ1-5, with 7 bases fitting TRBD1. This CDR3 contains 17 residues. Germline assignment: CDR1 DFQATT and CDR2 SNEGSKA (reference sequence).

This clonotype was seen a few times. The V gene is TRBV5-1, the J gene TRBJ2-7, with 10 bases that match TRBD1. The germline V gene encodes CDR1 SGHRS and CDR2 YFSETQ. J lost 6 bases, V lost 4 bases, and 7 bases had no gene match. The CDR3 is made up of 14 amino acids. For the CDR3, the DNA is TGCGCCAGCAGCACTGGACAGGGGGAAGCCGAGCAGTACTTC. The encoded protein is CASSTGQGEAEQYF.

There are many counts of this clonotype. This chain's CDR3 is CASSGDRNQPQHF. The CDR3 DNA follows: TGCGCCAGCTCGGGGGACAGAAATCAGCCCCAGCATTTT. This chain joins TRBV10-1 and TRBJ1-5, with TRBD1 matching over 7 bases. The CDR3 sequence is 13 residues long. V dropped 8 bases and J dropped 4; count of bases not matched to a gene: 5. The V gene's germline CDR1 is WNHNN and CDR2 SYGVQD (reference sequence).

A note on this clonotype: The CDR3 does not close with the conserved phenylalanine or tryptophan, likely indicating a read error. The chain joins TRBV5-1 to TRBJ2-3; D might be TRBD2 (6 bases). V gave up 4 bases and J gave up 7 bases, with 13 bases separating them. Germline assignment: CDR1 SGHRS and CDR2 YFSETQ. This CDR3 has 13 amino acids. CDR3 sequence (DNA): TGCGCCAGCAGCGGGGACTTGACATATACGCAGTATTTG. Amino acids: CASSGDLTYTQYL.